Below, 8 T cell receptor beta chains from the same sample are listed, as sequenced in a study of Ad26.COV2.S vaccination and SARS-CoV-2 variants. Here immunoSEQ multiplex PCR was the method, and the copy in TCRdb shows in-frame clones only, minus some. The sample lists hundreds of thousands of clones; 80% to 90% were seen once. Treatment defined: roughly 19 received Ad26.COV2.S at low or high dose, single or two shots; about 5 received placebo; per-sample allocation not given. Samples came from day 63 after the first vaccine or placebo injection. This sample comprised peripheral blood, obtained in a trial of Ad26.COV2.S vaccine versus placebo. These receptors all stem from a person between 18 and 65 years old who received the Ad26.COV2.S COVID-19 vaccine or a placebo.

The J gene is TRBJ2-3, the V gene TRBV12-3 or TRBV12-4; D unclear. This CDR3 has 12 residues. The V gene lost 6 bases and the J gene lost 2 bases, with 6 bases spanning the gap. CDR3 DNA: TGTGCCAGCAGAGCCAACACAGATACGCAGTATTTT. Protein product: CASRANTDTQYF.

The rearrangement joins TRBV7-9 to TRBJ1-3; D not certain. This CDR3 has 15 residues. The germline CDR1 and CDR2 sequences are SEHNR and FQNEAQ (reference sequence). Trimming pared 3 bases from V and 0 bases from J, leaving 9 bases between. The chain's CDR3 is CASSFNYPSGNTIYF. CDR3 nucleotides: TGTGCCAGCAGCTTCAACTACCCCTCTGGAAACACCATATATTTT.

The genes are TRBV6-6 and TRBJ1-1, with unresolved D. Trimming left V 7 bases short and J 5 bases short, with 14 bases between. The germline gives CDR1 MNHNY, CDR2 SVGAGI (reference sequence). The CDR3 is made up of 13 amino acids. CDR3 amino acids: CASTNAGLTEAFF. The CDR3 DNA reads as TGTGCCAGCACCAACGCGGGTTTAACTGAAGCTTTCTTT.

CDR3 amino acids: CASDPGTGGSYEQYF. CDR3 coding DNA: TGTGCCAGCGATCCCGGGACAGGGGGCTCCTACGAGCAGTACTTC. The chain links TRBV2 to TRBJ2-7; 11 bases fit TRBD1. Germline CDR1 and CDR2: SNHLY and FYNNEI. The CDR3 covers 15 residues. The V and J ends lost 8 bases and 0 bases, in that order; junction bases with no gene match: 6.

This chain uses TRBV3-1 (or the pseudogene TRBV3-2) with TRBJ1-1; no clear D gene. Trimming took off 0 bases at V and 0 bases at J, with 8 bases between the two ends. This CDR3 has 15 amino acids. Germline V gene sequence: CDR1 LGHDT, CDR2 YNNKEL (reference sequence). CDR3 sequence: CASSQDSRMNTEAFF. The CDR3 nucleotides read TGTGCCAGCAGCCAAGACTCACGCATGAACACTGAAGCTTTCTTT.

The chain combines TRBV7-2 with TRBJ2-2; tentatively, D is TRBD1 (6 bases). This CDR3 is built from 16 residues. V was clipped by 3 bases and J by 3 bases, with 14 bases between them. From germline, CDR1 is SGHTA and CDR2 FQGNSA. The CDR3 coding sequence is TGTGCCAGCAGCTTCTCCGGGACACGTTACACCGGGGAGCTGTTTTTT. As protein: CASSFSGTRYTGELFF.

The rearrangement links TRBV2 to TRBJ2-4; 8 bases match TRBD1. Unmatched junction bases numbered 2, after V lost 4 bases and J lost 3 bases. This CDR3 contains 14 residues. Germline CDR1 is SNHLY and CDR2 is FYNNEI. CDR3 DNA: TGTGCCAGCAGTGGACAGGGGATCAAAAACATTCAGTACTTC. Translation: CASSGQGIKNIQYF.

V usage is TRBV11-2 and J usage is TRBJ2-5; D is undetermined. The germline gives CDR1 SGHAT, CDR2 FQNNGV. V was shortened by 5 bases and J by 1 base, with 8 bases between the two germline ends. There are 13 residues in the CDR3. In nucleotides, the CDR3 is TGTGCCAGCAGCACTGTGGGCCAAGAGACCCAGTACTTC. This codes for CASSTVGQETQYF.